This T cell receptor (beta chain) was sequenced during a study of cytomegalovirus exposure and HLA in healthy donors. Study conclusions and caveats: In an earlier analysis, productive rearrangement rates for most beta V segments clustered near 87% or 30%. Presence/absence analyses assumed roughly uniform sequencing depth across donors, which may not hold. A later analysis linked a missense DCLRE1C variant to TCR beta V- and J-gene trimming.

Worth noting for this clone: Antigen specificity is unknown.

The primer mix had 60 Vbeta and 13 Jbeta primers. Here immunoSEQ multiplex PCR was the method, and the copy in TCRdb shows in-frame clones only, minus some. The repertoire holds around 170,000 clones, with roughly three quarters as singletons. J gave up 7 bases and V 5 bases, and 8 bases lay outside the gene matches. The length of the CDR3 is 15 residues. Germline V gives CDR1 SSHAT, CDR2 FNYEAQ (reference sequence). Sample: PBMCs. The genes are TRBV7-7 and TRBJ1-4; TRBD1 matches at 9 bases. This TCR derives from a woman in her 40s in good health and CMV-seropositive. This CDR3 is CASSPTGGSREKLFF. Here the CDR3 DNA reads TGTGCCAGCAGCCCGACAGGGGGAAGTCGTGAAAAACTGTTTTTT.